The 21 T cell receptor beta chains reported below all come from one sample, sequenced in a study of human T cells and chemical hapten exposure. TCRdb re-called the RACE reads with MiXCR, one entry per CDR3 protein. Of roughly 100,000 distinct CDR3 sequences listed, around 34% are singletons. The sample's time point: patch test 3, about 24 weeks after DPC sensitization. Treatment reported: therapeutic diphenylcyclopropenone sensitization with weekly scalp DPC. Sequencing used whole blood, obtained in connection with sensitization to the hapten diphenylcyclopropenone (DPC). Every receptor here comes from a man aged 35 to 55 with alopecia areata. Some clones in this sample may be carry-over from other donors' samples.

The V and J genes are TRBV12-3 or TRBV12-4 and TRBJ2-3; 9 bases fit TRBD1. This CDR3 is built from 16 residues. Losses at the gene ends were 3 bases for V and 4 bases for J; bases not matched to a gene: 8. The CDR3 region has the DNA TGTGCCAGCAGTTTTCGCGCGGGACAGGGCTCAGATACGCAGTATTTT. It specifies CASSFRAGQGSDTQYF.

The chain recombines TRBV7-2 with TRBJ2-3, with a tentative D call TRBD2 (5 bases). V dropped 3 bases and J dropped 0 bases, with 10 bases sitting between them. The CDR3 covers 15 residues. Germline V gene data show CDR1 as SGHTA and CDR2 as FQGNSA. The CDR3 region is CASSFGAASTDTQYF. The CDR3 DNA is TGTGCCAGCAGCTTTGGAGCGGCGAGCACAGATACGCAGTATTTT. Full variable domain (rest looked up from reference TRBV7-2 and TRBJ2-3): GAGVSQSPSNKVTEKGKDVELRCDPISGHTALYWYRQSLGQGLEFLIYFQGNSAPDKSGLPSDRFSAERTGGSVSTLTIQRTQQEDSAVYLCASSFGAASTDTQYFGPGTRLTVL.

The J gene is TRBJ2-7, the V gene TRBV14; D ambiguous. The ends were cut back, 4 bases at V and 5 bases at J, with 9 bases in the middle. Per the germline V gene, CDR1 is SGHDN and CDR2 is FVKESK. The length of the CDR3 is 12 residues. CDR3 region: CASSLPPNEQYV. The CDR3 nucleotides are TGTGCCAGCAGCCTACCCCCGAACGAGCAGTACGTC.

This chain connects TRBV29-1 to TRBJ2-5; 7 bases map to TRBD1. CDR3 length: 12 residues. V gave up 6 bases and J gave up 3 bases; unmatched junction bases: 4. Germline values: CDR1 SQVTM, CDR2 ANQGSEA. For the CDR3, the DNA is TGCAGCGTCGCACAGGGGAAAGAGACCCAGTACTTC. Amino acids: CSVAQGKETQYF.

The gene calls are TRBV29-1 and TRBJ1-2; 7 bases agree with TRBD1. With 5 bases clipped from V and 4 bases from J, the junction kept 4 bases outside the gene matches. This CDR3 has 12 amino acids. From germline, CDR1 is SQVTM and CDR2 ANQGSEA. The chain's CDR3 is CSVQGQTYGYTF. DNA for the CDR3: TGCAGCGTTCAGGGACAGACCTATGGCTACACCTTC.

This chain links TRBV3-1 with TRBJ2-5; D is uncertain. Germline V lookup: CDR1 LGHDT, CDR2 YNNKEL (reference sequence). The V and J ends lost 1 base and 2 bases respectively, with 5 bases between them. The CDR3 contains 13 residues. The CDR3 coding sequence is TGTGCCAGCAGCCAAGTCATACAAGAGACCCAGTACTTC. Translating it yields CASSQVIQETQYF.

This chain uses TRBV12-3 or TRBV12-4 with TRBJ2-5; 14 nucleotides match TRBD2. V lost 9 bases, J lost 4 bases, and 10 bases stayed unmatched. The CDR3 spans 16 residues. The CDR3 region is CASPGLAGVIRETQYF. In nucleotides, the CDR3 is TGTGCCAGTCCGGGACTAGCGGGAGTCATCCGAGAGACCCAGTACTTC.

The J gene is TRBJ2-3, the V gene TRBV5-4; 10 bases are shared with TRBD2. Per the germline V gene, CDR1 is SGHNT and CDR2 is YYREEE (reference sequence). The CDR3 length is 16 residues. V was pared by 0 bases and J by 6 bases, with 7 bases of the junction left unmatched. CDR3 amino acids: CASSLEAAGGPDTQYF. CDR3 sequence (DNA): TGTGCCAGCAGCTTGGAAGCAGCGGGAGGGCCGGATACGCAGTATTTT.

J is TRBJ2-6 and V is TRBV6-2 or TRBV6-3, with no clear D. Per the germline V gene, CDR1 is MNHEY and CDR2 is SVGEGT. The CDR3 covers 17 residues. V lost 0 bases to trimming and J lost 0 bases, with 9 bases between them. The DNA of the CDR3 is TGTGCCAGCAGTTACTCGTGGGGAATCTCTGGGGCCAACGTCCTGACTTTC. This gives the protein CASSYSWGISGANVLTF.

V is TRBV28 and J is TRBJ2-7; no clear D. This CDR3 is 15 amino acids long. Germline V gives CDR1 MDHEN, CDR2 SYDVKM. Trimming removed 2 bases from V and 3 bases from J, with 14 bases in between. CDR3 in amino acids: CASSLLGPGVYEQYF. CDR3 sequence (DNA): TGTGCCAGCAGTTTACTTGGGCCAGGAGTCTACGAGCAGTACTTC.

The chain links TRBV6-5 to TRBJ2-5, with no clear D. This CDR3 has 12 residues. The V gene's germline CDR1 is MNHEY and CDR2 SVGAGI. V dropped 0 bases and J dropped 5 bases, with 4 bases sitting between them. The DNA of the CDR3 is TGTGCCAGCAGTTACTCCGGGGAGACCCAGTACTTC. Amino acids: CASSYSGETQYF.

This clonotype was counted only a few times. The genes are TRBV4-1 and TRBJ2-7; no reliable D call. The germline V gene encodes CDR1 MGHRA and CDR2 YSYEKL. This CDR3 spans 13 amino acids. Trimming cost V 0 bases and J 5 bases, with 8 bases left between them. The CDR3 protein is CASSQEFRDEQYV. The CDR3 coding sequence is TGCGCCAGCAGCCAAGAATTCCGGGACGAGCAGTACGTC.

J is TRBJ2-7 and V is TRBV11-3, with TRBD1 identical over 8 bases. The CDR3 is made up of 13 amino acids. Germline V lookup: CDR1 SGHNT, CDR2 YENEEA. J lost 4 bases, V lost 3 bases, and 2 bases had no gene match. CDR3 sequence (DNA): TGTGCCAGCAGCTTGGGACAGGAGTACGAGCAGTACGTC. As protein: CASSLGQEYEQYV.

The chain employs TRBV11-3 and TRBJ2-3; 9 bases are shared with TRBD2. J was trimmed by 2 bases and V by 5 bases; bases with no gene match: 5. Germline CDR1 reads SGHNT; CDR2 reads YENEEA. The CDR3 consists of 15 residues. Written as DNA, the CDR3 is TGTGCCAGCAGCCAATTAGCGGGAGACACAGATACGCAGTATTTT. Protein product: CASSQLAGDTDTQYF.

V is TRBV20-1 and J is TRBJ1-6, with a weak D call TRBD1 (5 bases). V lost 2 bases to trimming and J lost 9 bases, with 14 bases between them. Germline assignment: CDR1 DFQATT and CDR2 SNEGSKA (reference sequence). CDR3 length: 14 amino acids. The chain's CDR3 is CSARPQDSGSPLHF. For the CDR3, the DNA is TGCAGTGCTAGACCACAGGATAGTGGTTCACCCCTCCACTTT.

The chain has TRBV6-1 and TRBJ2-4, with 8 bases aligning to TRBD1. CDR3 size: 17 residues. The germline V gene has CDR1 MNHNS and CDR2 SASEGT. V gave up 1 base and J gave up 0 bases; unmatched junction bases: 5. CDR3 amino acids: CASSEGQGNIAKNIQYF. The CDR3 DNA is TGTGCCAGCAGTGAAGGACAGGGGAACATAGCCAAAAACATTCAGTACTTC.

This clonotype was counted a few times. The gene calls are TRBV29-1 and TRBJ1-3, with D unclear. V was shortened by 2 bases and J by 0 bases, with 5 bases between the two germline ends. The CDR3 consists of 13 residues. Germline CDR1 and CDR2: SQVTM and ANQGSEA. CDR3 region: CSVEMNSGNTIYF. The CDR3 DNA follows: TGCAGCGTTGAAATGAACTCTGGAAACACCATATATTTT.

The chain carries TRBV28 and TRBJ1-1; maybe TRBD1 (6 bases). Germline values: CDR1 MDHEN, CDR2 SYDVKM. The CDR3 contains 10 residues. CDR3 nucleotide sequence: TGTGCTTCCCGCCAGGGGGAAGCTTTCTTT. It encodes CASRQGEAFF.

The genes are TRBV11-2 and TRBJ2-1; D might be TRBD2 (6 bases). CDR3 size: 15 residues. Germline CDR1 is SGHAT and CDR2 is FQNNGV. Trimming took 4 bases from V and 1 from J, leaving 11 bases between them. CDR3 sequence reads: CASSSQLASYNEQFF. The CDR3 region has the DNA TGTGCCAGCAGCTCGCAACTAGCTTCCTACAATGAGCAGTTCTTC.

The genes are TRBV7-9 and TRBJ2-7; D might be TRBD1 or TRBD2, each matching 5 bases. This CDR3 is built from 16 residues. V was cut by 5 bases and J by 3 bases, with 20 bases left in between. Germline V gives CDR1 SEHNR, CDR2 FQNEAQ (reference sequence). The CDR3 DNA reads as TGTGCCAGCAGCCCTCCCTCCGGGACGGACGTCTACGAGCAGTACTTC. Translating it yields CASSPPSGTDVYEQYF.

Only a few counts were recorded for this clonotype. The rearrangement joins TRBV7-3 to TRBJ2-5; the match to TRBD2 covers 8 bases. V shed 5 bases, J shed 5 bases, and the junction held 10 bases outside the gene matches. The germline CDR1 and CDR2 sequences are SGHTA and FQGTGA. The CDR3 contains 15 residues. CDR3 DNA: TGTGCCAGCAGCCTAATAGCGGGGCCGGCGGAGACCCAGTACTTC. Translation gives CASSLIAGPAETQYF.